The 19 T cell receptor beta chains listed next were all sequenced from one sample in a study of shared clonotypes between healthy human individuals. Sequencing was performed with immunoSEQ multiplex PCR; in TCRdb, only in-frame clones are kept and a portion is missing. The data show roughly 1.4 million clones, just under 99% seen once. The sequencing input was naive CD4+ T cells sorted from blood. The subset: CD45RA+ positively selected. These receptor sequences come from a young man in good health.

This clone occurred once. J is TRBJ2-7 and V is TRBV29-1, with 9 bases matching TRBD1. CDR1 and CDR2 (germline): SQVTM, ANQGSEA. Trimming cost V 6 bases and J 2 bases; bases outside gene matches: 14. The CDR3 is made up of 16 amino acids. The CDR3 DNA sequence: TGCAGCGTGGGCACCCCCGGGACAGGGAGGACCTACGAGCAGTACTTC. It encodes CSVGTPGTGRTYEQYF.

CDR3 nucleotide sequence: TGTGCCAGCACCACGGGGATCATCCAAGAGACCCAGTACTTC. It is translated as CASTTGIIQETQYF. The J gene is TRBJ2-5, the V gene TRBV28; weak D call: TRBD2 (5 bases). CDR3 size: 14 residues. V was pared by 7 bases and J by 1 base, with 13 bases between. The germline V gene has CDR1 MDHEN and CDR2 SYDVKM.

The chain employs TRBV28 and TRBJ2-7; 8 bases map to TRBD1. The germline gives CDR1 MDHEN, CDR2 SYDVKM. The CDR3 has 16 amino acids. Trimming removed 5 bases from V and 1 base from J; junction bases left unmatched: 10. CDR3 loop: CASSPPRQGFSYEQYF. The CDR3 DNA follows: TGTGCCAGCAGTCCTCCTCGACAGGGGTTTTCCTACGAGCAGTACTTC.

As for this clone: At one of its ends the junction is not consistent with the germline gene, which may arise from a read error. This sequence joins TRBV7-7 and TRBJ2-7; TRBD1 is a possible D gene (6 bases). The germline CDR1 and CDR2 sequences are SSHAT and FNYEAQ (reference sequence). There are 13 residues in the CDR3. CDR3 coding DNA: TGTGCTAGCAGCTTAGATGTGGGGGCGATGCAGTACTTC. Translation gives CASSLDVGAMQYF.

V gene TRBV2 combines with J gene TRBJ1-3, with D hard to call. This CDR3 is built from 16 residues. CDR1 is SNHLY and CDR2 is FYNNEI in the germline V gene. Trimming removed 8 bases at V and 0 bases at J, with 17 bases between. CDR3 nucleotides: TGTGCCAGCCGACCCGACGGGCTTCGCTCTGGAAACACCATATATTTT. Its protein product is CASRPDGLRSGNTIYF.

V is TRBV2 and J is TRBJ1-2, with D hard to call. V lost 8 bases, J lost 4 bases, and 8 bases lay in between. The CDR3 has 11 residues. CDR1 and CDR2 (germline): SNHLY, FYNNEI. The CDR3 sequence: CASPGTYGYTF. The DNA of the CDR3 is TGTGCCAGCCCAGGTACCTATGGCTACACCTTC.

The table lists this clone with a count of one. The DNA for the CDR3 is TGCAGCGCCGGGACAGCCGATCAGCCCCAGCATTTT. Amino acid sequence: CSAGTADQPQHF. The rearrangement links TRBV29-1 to TRBJ1-5; the match to TRBD1 covers 7 bases. V lost 7 bases, J lost 5 bases, and 5 bases stayed unmatched. The CDR3 contains 12 residues. CDR1 is SQVTM, CDR2 ANQGSEA, per germline.

The chain couples TRBV28 to TRBJ1-1; no definite D call. V lost 10 bases to trimming and J lost 4 bases, with 13 bases between them. The CDR3 runs to 12 residues. The germline CDR1 and CDR2 sequences are MDHEN and SYDVKM. CDR3 residues: CATSSVPTEAFF. CDR3 in DNA: TGTGCCACTTCCTCGGTTCCCACTGAAGCTTTCTTT.

The rearrangement uses TRBV30 and TRBJ2-7; D is unresolved. The CDR3 is 12 amino acids. V shed 7 bases and J shed 0 bases, with 10 bases lying between them. Looked up from germline, CDR1 is GTSNPN and CDR2 is SVGIG (reference sequence). The CDR3 reads CASGASSYEQYF. For the CDR3, the DNA is TGTGCCTCAGGAGCCAGCTCCTACGAGCAGTACTTC.

The chain is built from TRBV10-1 and TRBJ2-1; D is unclear. Trimming took 3 bases from V and 10 from J, leaving 13 bases between them. The CDR3 spans 13 residues. Germline CDR1 is WNHNN and CDR2 is SYGVQD (reference sequence). DNA of the CDR3: TGCGCCAGCAGTGAATCTCTCATAAAAGAGCAGTTCTTC. It is translated as CASSESLIKEQFF.

The chain recombines TRBV28 with TRBJ1-2; 8 positions agree with TRBD1. Germline V CDR1 and CDR2: MDHEN, SYDVKM. Trimming at V came to 5 bases and at J to 4 bases, leaving 9 bases not matched to a gene. The CDR3 covers 15 residues. The CDR3 loop reads CASSIRQGRSYGYTF. The DNA for the CDR3 is TGTGCCAGCAGTATAAGACAGGGGCGGAGCTATGGCTACACCTTC.

The CDR3 loop is CASGLSSSYNEQFF. CDR3 nucleotide sequence: TGTGCCTCAGGCCTCTCGAGCTCCTACAATGAGCAGTTCTTC. The rearrangement links TRBV6-1 to TRBJ2-1; D is undetermined. The CDR3 covers 14 residues. Germline V gene data show CDR1 as MNHNS and CDR2 as SASEGT. Trimming took off 11 bases at V and 0 bases at J, with 14 bases between the two ends.

The J gene is TRBJ2-6, the V gene TRBV19; D uncertain. V gave up 7 bases and J gave up 3 bases, with 7 bases separating them. The V gene's germline CDR1 is LNHDA and CDR2 SQIVND (reference sequence). This CDR3 is 13 amino acids long. The CDR3 reads CASTRDGANVLTF. In nucleotides, the CDR3 is TGTGCCAGTACCCGCGATGGGGCCAACGTCCTGACTTTC.

The V and J genes are TRBV28 and TRBJ2-7, with 11 bases aligning to TRBD1. Germline CDR1 MDHEN, CDR2 SYDVKM. The CDR3 sequence is 15 residues long. V lost 5 bases and J lost 4; bases outside the gene matches: 7. CDR3 amino acids: CASSPRDRGTYEQYF. The CDR3, as DNA: TGTGCCAGCAGTCCTAGGGACAGGGGGACTTACGAGCAGTACTTC.

The chain is built from TRBV7-9 and TRBJ1-1; 7 bases are a match to TRBD1. V trimming: 2 bases; J trimming: 3 bases; junction bases outside the gene matches: 18. Germline loops: CDR1 SEHNR, CDR2 FQNEAQ (reference sequence). This CDR3 is built from 19 residues. The CDR3 here is CASSLYLRSGDREDTEAFF. The CDR3 DNA is TGTGCCAGCAGCTTATACCTGAGGAGTGGTGACAGGGAGGACACTGAAGCTTTCTTT.

The V call is TRBV6-5, the J call TRBJ1-1; D is undetermined. In germline, CDR1 is MNHEY, CDR2 SVGAGI. The CDR3 is made up of 14 amino acids. Trimming removed 7 bases from V and 8 bases from J, with 20 bases in between. DNA for the CDR3: TGTGCCAGCACCCTACACGGGAGCATAAAGGAAGCTTTCTTT. It yields the protein CASTLHGSIKEAFF.

V is TRBV9 and J is TRBJ1-3; 7 nucleotides agree with TRBD1. Germline V lookup: CDR1 SGDLS, CDR2 YYNGEE. J was trimmed by 0 bases and V by 2 bases; bases with no gene match: 5. The CDR3 consists of 16 residues. This CDR3 is CASSVMTGTSGNTIYF. CDR3 DNA: TGTGCCAGCAGCGTCATGACAGGGACCTCTGGAAACACCATATATTTT. Supplemented by reference TRBV9 and TRBJ1-3, the full variable domain reads DSGVTQTPKHLITATGQRVTLRCSPRSGDLSVYWYQQSLDQGLQFLIQYYNGEERAKGNILERFSAQQFPDLHSELNLSSLELGDSALYFCASSVMTGTSGNTIYFGEGSWLTVV.

In this sample, this clone turned up once. This chain uses TRBV27 with TRBJ1-2; 9 bases agree with TRBD1. After removal of 6 bases from V and 1 base from J, the junction contained 0 bases not matched to a gene. Germline loops: CDR1 MNHEY, CDR2 SMNVEV (reference sequence). The CDR3 is 13 amino acids. The CDR3: CASRGQGNYGYTF. Here the CDR3 DNA reads TGTGCCAGCAGGGGACAGGGTAACTATGGCTACACCTTC.

The chain uses TRBV4-3 and TRBJ2-2; TRBD2 might be the D (6 bases). Germline CDR1 reads LGHNA; CDR2 reads YSLEER. This CDR3 spans 18 amino acids. V shed 3 bases and J shed 0 bases, with 17 bases lying between them. The CDR3: CASSHAGLGFANTGELFF. The CDR3 nucleotides are TGCGCCAGCAGCCACGCGGGACTGGGGTTCGCGAACACCGGGGAGCTGTTTTTT.